Below, 9 T cell receptor beta chains from the same sample are listed, as sequenced in a study of T cells in Graves' hyperthyroidism and ophthalmopathy. Amplification of TCR beta CDR3 regions was performed using RNA transcripts as template. TCR CDR3 underwent first-round RT-PCR with the HTBI primer set. TCRdb redid the calling of the multiplex PCR reads with MiXCR, one entry per CDR3 protein. The sample shows around 600,000 distinct CDR3 sequences, approximately 42% of them seen only once. The sequencing input was peripheral blood or thyroid tissue (not recorded which). The receptors derive from an adult man with Graves' disease, either hyperthyroidism or ophthalmopathy (not recorded which).

This sequence joins TRBV19 and TRBJ1-2; 7 nucleotides align to TRBD1. This CDR3 spans 17 amino acids. CDR1 and CDR2 from the germline V gene are LNHDA and SQIVND (reference sequence). V was clipped by 5 bases and J by 2 bases; unmatched bases: 14. CDR3 region: CASSADRVSGRNYGYTF. In DNA form, the CDR3 reads TGTGCCAGTAGTGCCGACAGGGTATCGGGCCGAAACTATGGCTACACCTTC.

This clonotype was seen a single time. This may be a read error: a much more frequent sequence differs by one nucleotide. The rearrangement uses TRBV25-1 and TRBJ2-7; TRBD1 matches at 10 bases. Germline V CDR1 and CDR2: MGHDK, SYGVNS. V trimming: 6 bases; J trimming: 3 bases; junction bases outside the gene matches: 5. This CDR3 spans 14 amino acids. Here the CDR3 reads CASSEGTGDYEQYF. The DNA for the CDR3 is TGTGCCAGCAGCGAAGGGACAGGGGACTACGAGCAGTACTTC.

The chain joins TRBV29-1 to TRBJ2-7, with 9 bases aligning to TRBD1. CDR1 is SQVTM, CDR2 ANQGSEA, per germline. J lost 4 bases, V lost 4 bases, and 5 bases had no gene match. The CDR3 length is 13 residues. For the CDR3, the DNA is TGCAGCGTTGGGACAGGGGCAGGGTACGAGCAGTACTTC. It encodes CSVGTGAGYEQYF.

This clonotype was recorded a few times. The chain carries TRBV5-5 and TRBJ2-5, with D perhaps TRBD2 (7 bases). V was pared by 1 base and J by 2 bases, with 12 bases between. The CDR3 runs 15 residues. CDR1 SGHKS and CDR2 YYEKEE come from the germline V gene (reference sequence). In nucleotides, the CDR3 is TGTGCCAGCAGCTTGCCGCGGGGGCTACAAGAGACCCAGTACTTC. It is translated as CASSLPRGLQETQYF.

The chain links TRBV29-1 to TRBJ2-5, with a weak D call TRBD1 (6 bases). Trimming removed 0 bases at V and 4 bases at J, with 12 bases between. The length of the CDR3 is 14 residues. Germline V CDR1 and CDR2: SQVTM, ANQGSEA. As DNA, the CDR3 is TGCAGCGTTGAAGAATTTGGGACACGAGAGACCCAGTACTTC. Translation: CSVEEFGTRETQYF.

This clonotype was recorded many times. The chain employs TRBV20-1 and TRBJ2-7; D is perhaps TRBD2 (6 bases). Germline CDR1 DFQATT, CDR2 SNEGSKA (reference sequence). Trimming removed 3 bases at V and 5 bases at J, with 11 bases between. This CDR3 comprises 12 residues. The CDR3 DNA reads as TGCAGTGCTAGTCCGGAGGGGCACGAGCAGTACTTC. It encodes CSASPEGHEQYF.

This chain joins TRBV20-1 and TRBJ2-7; 10 bases match TRBD2. Germline CDR1 is DFQATT and CDR2 is SNEGSKA (reference sequence). The CDR3 has 14 amino acids. The junction had 7 bases not matched to a gene; V was cut back by 3 bases and J by 5 bases. The CDR3 coding sequence is TGCAGTGCTAGGCCCCCCCTAGCGGGGGACGAGCAGTACTTC. Its translation is CSARPPLAGDEQYF.

This CDR3 reads CASIPRQNTEAFF. The CDR3 bases are TGTGCCAGTATTCCAAGACAGAACACTGAAGCTTTCTTT. The rearrangement joins TRBV19 to TRBJ1-1, with D unresolved. Germline CDR1 reads LNHDA; CDR2 reads SQIVND (reference sequence). This CDR3 has 13 amino acids. V was trimmed by 7 bases and J by 1 base, leaving 10 bases between them.

The J gene is TRBJ2-7, the V gene TRBV25-1; D may be TRBD1 or TRBD2 (5 bases each). The CDR3 runs to 16 residues. The germline V gene has CDR1 MGHDK and CDR2 SYGVNS. Trimming took off 5 bases at V and 1 base at J, with 18 bases between the two ends. As DNA, the CDR3 is TGTGCCAGCAGTATTAGTAGAGGGGCAGCTTCCTACGAGCAGTACTTC. Translating gives CASSISRGAASYEQYF.